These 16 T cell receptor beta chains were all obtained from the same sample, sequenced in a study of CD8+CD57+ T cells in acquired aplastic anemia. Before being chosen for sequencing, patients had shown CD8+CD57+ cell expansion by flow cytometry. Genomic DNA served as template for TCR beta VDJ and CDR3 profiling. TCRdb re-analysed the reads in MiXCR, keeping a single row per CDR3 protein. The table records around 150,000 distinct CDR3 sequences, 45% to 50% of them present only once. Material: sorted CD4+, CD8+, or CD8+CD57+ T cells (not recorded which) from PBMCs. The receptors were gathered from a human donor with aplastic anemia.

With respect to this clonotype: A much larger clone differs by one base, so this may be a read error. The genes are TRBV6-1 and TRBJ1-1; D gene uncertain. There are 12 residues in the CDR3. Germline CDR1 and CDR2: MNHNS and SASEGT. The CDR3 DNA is TGTGCCAGTGGAAGGTGGAACACTGAAGCTTACTTT. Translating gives CASGRWNTEAYF.

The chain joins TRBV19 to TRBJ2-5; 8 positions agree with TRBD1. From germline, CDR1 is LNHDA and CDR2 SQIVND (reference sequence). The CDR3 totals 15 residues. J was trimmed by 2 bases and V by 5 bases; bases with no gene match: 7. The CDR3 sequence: CASSPGTGFQETQYF. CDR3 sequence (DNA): TGTGCCAGTAGTCCCGGGACAGGCTTTCAAGAGACCCAGTACTTC.

The CDR3 DNA reads TGCGCCAGCAGTGAAAGGGCCCACGGGGAGCTGTTTTTT. It codes for CASSERAHGELFF. The chain is built from TRBV10-1 and TRBJ2-2; D unresolved. Per germline, CDR1 WNHNN and CDR2 SYGVQD (reference sequence). V lost 3 bases, J lost 7 bases, and 9 bases lay in between. The CDR3 loop spans 13 amino acids.

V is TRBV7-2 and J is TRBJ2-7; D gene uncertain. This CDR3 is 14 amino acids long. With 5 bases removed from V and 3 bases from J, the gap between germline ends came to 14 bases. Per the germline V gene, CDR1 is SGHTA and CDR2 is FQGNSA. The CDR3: CASSTRTTSYEQYF. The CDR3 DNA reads TGTGCCAGCAGCACGCGTACCACAAGCTACGAGCAGTACTTC.

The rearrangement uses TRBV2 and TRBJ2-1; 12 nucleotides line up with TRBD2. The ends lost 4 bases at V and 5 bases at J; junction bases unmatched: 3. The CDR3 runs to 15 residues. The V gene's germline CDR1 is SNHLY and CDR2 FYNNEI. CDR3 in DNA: TGTGCCAGCAGTGGTCTAGCGGGGGGGAACAATGAGCAGTTCTTC. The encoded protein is CASSGLAGGNNEQFF.

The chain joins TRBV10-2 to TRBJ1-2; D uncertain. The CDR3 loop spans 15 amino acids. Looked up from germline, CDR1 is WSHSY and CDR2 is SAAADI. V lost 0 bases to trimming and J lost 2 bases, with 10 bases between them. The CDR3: CASSESSHFNYGYTF. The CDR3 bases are TGCGCCAGCAGTGAGTCGAGCCATTTCAACTATGGCTACACCTTC.

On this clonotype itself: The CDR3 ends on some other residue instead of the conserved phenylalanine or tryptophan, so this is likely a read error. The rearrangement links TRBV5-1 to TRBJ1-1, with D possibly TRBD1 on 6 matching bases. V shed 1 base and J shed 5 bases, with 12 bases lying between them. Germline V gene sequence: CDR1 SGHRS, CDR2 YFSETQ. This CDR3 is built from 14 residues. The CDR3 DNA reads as TGCGCCAGCAGCTTGTGGGGGGGCAGGACTGAAGCTTTCTGT. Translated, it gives CASSLWGGRTEAFC.

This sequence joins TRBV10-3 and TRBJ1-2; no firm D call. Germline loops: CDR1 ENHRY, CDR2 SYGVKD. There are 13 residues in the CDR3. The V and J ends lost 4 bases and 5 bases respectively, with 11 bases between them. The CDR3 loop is CAISAEADYGYTF. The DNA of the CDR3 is TGTGCCATCAGTGCGGAAGCGGATTATGGCTACACCTTC.

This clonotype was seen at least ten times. CDR3: CASSQGIGTTITDTQYF. DNA for the CDR3: TGCGCCAGCAGCCAAGGAATAGGGACTACAATCACAGATACGCAGTATTTT. This chain joins TRBV4-1 and TRBJ2-3; 7 bases line up with TRBD2. The CDR3 spans 17 residues. J was trimmed by 2 bases and V by 1 base; bases with no gene match: 9. Per germline, CDR1 MGHRA and CDR2 YSYEKL.

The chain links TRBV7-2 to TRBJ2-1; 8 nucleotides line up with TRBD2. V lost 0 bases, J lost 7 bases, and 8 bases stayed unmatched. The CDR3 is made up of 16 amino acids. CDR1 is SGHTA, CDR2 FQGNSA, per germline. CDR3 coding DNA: TGTGCCAGCAGCTTAGCCTCGGGACTAGTTTCTAATGAGCAGTTCTTC. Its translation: CASSLASGLVSNEQFF.

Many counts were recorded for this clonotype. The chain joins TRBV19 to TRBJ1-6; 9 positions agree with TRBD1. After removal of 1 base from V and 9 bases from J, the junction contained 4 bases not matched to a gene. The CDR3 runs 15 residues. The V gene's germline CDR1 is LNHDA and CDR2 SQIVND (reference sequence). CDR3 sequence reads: CASSIVGTGRSPLHF. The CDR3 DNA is TGTGCCAGTAGTATAGTAGGGACAGGGCGTTCACCCCTCCACTTT. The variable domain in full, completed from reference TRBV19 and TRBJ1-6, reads DGGITQSPKYLFRKEGQNVTLSCEQNLNHDAMYWYRQDPGQGLRLIYYSQIVNDFQKGDIAEGYSVSREKKESFPLTVTSAQKNPTAFYLCASSIVGTGRSPLHFGNGTRLTVT.

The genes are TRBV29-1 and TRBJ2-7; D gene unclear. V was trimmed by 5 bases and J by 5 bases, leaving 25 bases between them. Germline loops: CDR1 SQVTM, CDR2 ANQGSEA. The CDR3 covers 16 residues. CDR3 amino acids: CSVKGQNSNSIHEQYF. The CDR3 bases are TGCAGCGTTAAAGGGCAGAACTCAAATTCCATCCACGAGCAGTACTTC.

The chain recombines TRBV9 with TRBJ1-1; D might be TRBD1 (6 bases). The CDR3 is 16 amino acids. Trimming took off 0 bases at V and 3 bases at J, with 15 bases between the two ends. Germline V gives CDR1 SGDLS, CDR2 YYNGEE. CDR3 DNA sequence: TGTGCCAGCAGCGTAGGTCTAGGGGGGGGAGACACTGAAGCTTTCTTT. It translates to CASSVGLGGGDTEAFF.

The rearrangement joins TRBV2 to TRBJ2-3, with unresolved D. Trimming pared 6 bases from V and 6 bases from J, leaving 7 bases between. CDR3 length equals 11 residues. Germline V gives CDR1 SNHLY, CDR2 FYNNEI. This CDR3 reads CASSVGDTQYF. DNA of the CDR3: TGTGCCAGCAGCGTCGGGGATACGCAGTATTTT.

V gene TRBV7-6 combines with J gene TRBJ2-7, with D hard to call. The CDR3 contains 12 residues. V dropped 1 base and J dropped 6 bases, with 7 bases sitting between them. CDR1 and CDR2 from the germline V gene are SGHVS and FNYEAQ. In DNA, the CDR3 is TGTGCCAGCAGCTTAGTTTCGAGCGAGCAGTACTTC. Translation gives CASSLVSSEQYF.

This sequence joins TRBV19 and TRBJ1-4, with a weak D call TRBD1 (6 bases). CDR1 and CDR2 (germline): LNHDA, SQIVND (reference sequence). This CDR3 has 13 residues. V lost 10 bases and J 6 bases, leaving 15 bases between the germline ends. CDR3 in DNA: TGTGCCACTACAGGGCGCCTTGATGAAAAACTGTTTTTT. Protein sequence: CATTGRLDEKLFF.